This TCR beta chain comes out of a study of early T cells in non-severe SARS-CoV-2 infection. This clonotype was recorded at least ten times. Germline CDR1 is MNHEY and CDR2 is SMNVEV (reference sequence). Trimming removed 9 bases from V and 6 bases from J, with 3 bases in between. The CDR3 has 9 amino acids. MiXCR, run by TCRdb on the 5' RACE reads, gives a single entry per CDR3 protein. The sample yields over 50,000 distinct CDR3 sequences, approximately 10% seen once. The receptor was isolated from an adult who was a healthcare worker with PCR-confirmed SARS-CoV-2 infection or an uninfected control (not recorded which). The material sequenced was whole blood. The chain employs TRBV27 and TRBJ1-5; no definite D call. The CDR3 loop reads CARGQPQHF. In DNA form, the CDR3 reads TGTGCCAGGGGTCAGCCCCAGCATTTT.